These 3 T cell receptor beta chains were all obtained from the same sample, sequenced in a study of T cells in Graves' hyperthyroidism and ophthalmopathy. Template material for amplifying TCR beta CDR3 regions consisted of RNA transcripts. The TCR CDR3 first-round RT-PCR relied on the HTBI primer set. TCRdb called the multiplex PCR reads again in MiXCR, with one record for every CDR3 protein. This sample has around 270,000 distinct CDR3 sequences, with 15% to 20% found just once. The source material was blood. The receptors were gathered from a man over 45 with Graves' ophthalmopathy.

This clonotype has more than one count but fewer than ten. The chain carries TRBV30 and TRBJ1-5; D possibly corresponds to TRBD1 (6 bases). Trimming left V 2 bases short and J 6 bases short, with 14 bases between. The CDR3 length is 14 residues. Germline values: CDR1 GTSNPN, CDR2 SVGIG (reference sequence). The DNA of the CDR3 is TGTGCCTGGAGTTCCCTCGACAGGACTCAGCCCCAGCATTTT. It translates to CAWSSLDRTQPQHF.

V usage is TRBV27 and J usage is TRBJ2-7; 9 nucleotides align to TRBD2. The V gene's germline CDR1 is MNHEY and CDR2 SMNVEV (reference sequence). CDR3 length equals 16 residues. With 7 bases clipped from V and 2 bases from J, the junction kept 12 bases outside the gene matches. CDR3 bases: TGTGCCAGCACTGCAAGGAGGGTAGCGGGAGCCTACGAGCAGTACTTC. Its translation is CASTARRVAGAYEQYF.

This clonotype was observed many times. This chain joins TRBV11-3 and TRBJ2-1; possibly TRBD1 for D (6 bases). Germline V gives CDR1 SGHNT, CDR2 YENEEA. V was cut by 1 base and J by 5 bases, with 12 bases left in between. CDR3 length: 15 amino acids. The CDR3 bases are TGTGCCAGCAGCTTAGGGGGACACGGTAACAATGAGCAGTTCTTC. Translation gives CASSLGGHGNNEQFF.